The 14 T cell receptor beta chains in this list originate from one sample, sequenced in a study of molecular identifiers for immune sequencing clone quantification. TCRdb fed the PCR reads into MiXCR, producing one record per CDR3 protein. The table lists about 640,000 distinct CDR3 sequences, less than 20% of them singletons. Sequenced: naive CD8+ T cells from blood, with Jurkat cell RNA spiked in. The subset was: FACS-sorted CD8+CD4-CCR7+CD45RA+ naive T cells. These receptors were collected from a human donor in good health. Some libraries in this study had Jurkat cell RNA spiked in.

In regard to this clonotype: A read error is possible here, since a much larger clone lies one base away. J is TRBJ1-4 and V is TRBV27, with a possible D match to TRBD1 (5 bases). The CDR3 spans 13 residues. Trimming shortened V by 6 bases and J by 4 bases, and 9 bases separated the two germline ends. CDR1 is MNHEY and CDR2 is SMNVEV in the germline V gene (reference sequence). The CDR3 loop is CASRTVLNEKLFF. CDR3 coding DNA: TGTGCCAGCAGGACAGTCCTTAATGAAAAACTGTTTTTT.

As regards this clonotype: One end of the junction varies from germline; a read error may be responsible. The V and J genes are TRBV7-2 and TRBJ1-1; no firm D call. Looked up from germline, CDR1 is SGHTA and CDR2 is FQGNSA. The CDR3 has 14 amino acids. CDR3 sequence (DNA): TGTGCCAGCAGCTCCACCACAGCATACACTGACGCTTTCTTT. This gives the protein CASSSTTAYTDAFF.

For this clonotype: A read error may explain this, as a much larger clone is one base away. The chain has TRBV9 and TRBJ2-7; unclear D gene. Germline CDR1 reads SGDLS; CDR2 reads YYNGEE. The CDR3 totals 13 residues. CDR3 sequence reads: CAGSPRSLYEQYF. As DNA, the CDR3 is TGTGCCGGCAGCCCCCGCTCTCTGTACGAGCAGTACTTC.

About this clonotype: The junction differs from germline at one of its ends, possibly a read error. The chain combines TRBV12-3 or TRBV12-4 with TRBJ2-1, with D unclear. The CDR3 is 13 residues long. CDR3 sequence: CASSPPSSNEQFF. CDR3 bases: TGCGCCAGCAGTCCCCCCTCTAGTAATGAGCAGTTCTTC.

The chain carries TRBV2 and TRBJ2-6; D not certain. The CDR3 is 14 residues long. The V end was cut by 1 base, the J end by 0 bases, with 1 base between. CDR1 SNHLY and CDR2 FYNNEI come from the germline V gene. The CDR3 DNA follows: TGTGCCAGCAGTGAAGACTCTGGGGCCAACGTCCTGACTTTC. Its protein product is CASSEDSGANVLTF.

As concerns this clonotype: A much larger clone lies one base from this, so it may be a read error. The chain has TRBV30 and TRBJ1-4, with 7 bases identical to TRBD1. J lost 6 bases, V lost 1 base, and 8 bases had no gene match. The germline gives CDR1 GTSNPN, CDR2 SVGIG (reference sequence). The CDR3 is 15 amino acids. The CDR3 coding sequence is TGTGCCTGGAGTGCAACAGGGGCATCCCATGAAAAACTGTTTTTT. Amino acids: CAWSATGASHEKLFF.

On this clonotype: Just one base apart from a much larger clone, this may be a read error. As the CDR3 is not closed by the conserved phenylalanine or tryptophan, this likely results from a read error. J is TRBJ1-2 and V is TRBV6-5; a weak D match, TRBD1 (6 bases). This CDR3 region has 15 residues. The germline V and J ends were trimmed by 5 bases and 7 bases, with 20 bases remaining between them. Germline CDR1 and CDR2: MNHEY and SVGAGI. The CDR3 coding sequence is TGTGCCAGCAGTCCCGTAAGGGACACCTTTTTTGGCTACACCCTC. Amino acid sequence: CASSPVRDTFFGYTL.

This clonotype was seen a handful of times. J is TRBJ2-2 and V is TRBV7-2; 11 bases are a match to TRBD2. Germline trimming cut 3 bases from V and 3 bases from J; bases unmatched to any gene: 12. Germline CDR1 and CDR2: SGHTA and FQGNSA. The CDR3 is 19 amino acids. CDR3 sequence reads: CASSLTGTSGKPHTGELFF. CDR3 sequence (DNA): TGTGCCAGCAGCTTGACCGGGACTAGCGGAAAACCCCACACCGGGGAGCTGTTTTTT.

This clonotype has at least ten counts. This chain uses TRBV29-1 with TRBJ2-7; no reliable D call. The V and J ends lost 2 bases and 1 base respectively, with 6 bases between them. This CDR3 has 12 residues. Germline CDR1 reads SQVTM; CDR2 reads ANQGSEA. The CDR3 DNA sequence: TGCAGCGTTGAATTACGGTCCTACGAGCAGTACTTC. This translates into CSVELRSYEQYF.

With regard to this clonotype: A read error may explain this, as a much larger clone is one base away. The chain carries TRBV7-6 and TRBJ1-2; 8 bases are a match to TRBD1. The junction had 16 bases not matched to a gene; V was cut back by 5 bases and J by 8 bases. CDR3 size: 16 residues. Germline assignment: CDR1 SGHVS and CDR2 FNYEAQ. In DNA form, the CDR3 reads TGTGCCAGCAGCCCGACGACAGGGGAGGGGCTAGGCGGCTACACCTTC. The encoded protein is CASSPTTGEGLGGYTF.

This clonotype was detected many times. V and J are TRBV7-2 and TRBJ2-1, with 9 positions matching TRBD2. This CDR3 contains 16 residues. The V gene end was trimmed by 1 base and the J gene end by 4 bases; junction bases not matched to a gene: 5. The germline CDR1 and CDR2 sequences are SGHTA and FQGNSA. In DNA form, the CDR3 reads TGTGCCAGCAGCTTAGACGCGGGACTAGCTTACAATGAGCAGTTCTTC. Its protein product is CASSLDAGLAYNEQFF.

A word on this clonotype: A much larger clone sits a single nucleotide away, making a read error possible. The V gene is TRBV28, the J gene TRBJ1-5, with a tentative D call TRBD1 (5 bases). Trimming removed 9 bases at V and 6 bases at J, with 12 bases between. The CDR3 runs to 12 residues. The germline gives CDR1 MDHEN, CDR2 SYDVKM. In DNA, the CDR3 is TGTGCCAGTAACCAGGGAATTCAGCCCCAGCATTTT. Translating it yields CASNQGIQPQHF.

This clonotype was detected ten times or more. The CDR3 bases are TGTGCCAGTAGTATAGGAACAGGCCGTTCCTACGAGCAGTACTTC. Translating gives CASSIGTGRSYEQYF. The J gene is TRBJ2-7, the V gene TRBV19; tentatively, D is TRBD1 (5 bases). CDR3 length equals 15 residues. CDR1 is LNHDA and CDR2 is SQIVND in the germline V gene (reference sequence). Trimming left V 1 base short and J 1 base short, with 11 bases between. Supplemented by reference TRBV19 and TRBJ2-7, the full variable domain reads DGGITQSPKYLFRKEGQNVTLSCEQNLNHDAMYWYRQDPGQGLRLIYYSQIVNDFQKGDIAEGYSVSREKKESFPLTVTSAQKNPTAFYLCASSIGTGRSYEQYFGPGTRLTVT.

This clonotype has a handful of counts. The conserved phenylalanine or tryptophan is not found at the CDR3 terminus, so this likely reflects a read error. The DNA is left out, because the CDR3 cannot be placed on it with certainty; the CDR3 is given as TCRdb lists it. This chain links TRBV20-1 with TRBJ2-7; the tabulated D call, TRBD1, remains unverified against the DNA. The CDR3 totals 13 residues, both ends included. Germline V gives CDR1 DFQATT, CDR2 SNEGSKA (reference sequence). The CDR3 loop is CSARSQRDYEPYL.